Below are 14 T cell receptor beta chains sequenced from a single sample in a study of T cell changes during pregnancy in multiple sclerosis. Measured with immunoSEQ multiplex PCR; TCRdb has only the in-frame clones, and not every one. The sample holds roughly 89,000 clones, about 93% seen once. The material sequenced was peripheral blood, taken in the first trimester of pregnancy. The receptors derive from a female donor with multiple sclerosis, enrolled in a pregnancy study.

The chain has TRBV9 and TRBJ2-7; 10 bases match TRBD2. The CDR3 runs to 15 residues. J was trimmed by 3 bases and V by 3 bases; bases with no gene match: 6. Per the germline V gene, CDR1 is SGDLS and CDR2 is YYNGEE. The CDR3, as DNA: TGTGCCAGCAGCGGTGGGACTAGCGCCATCTACGAGCAGTACTTC. Amino acids: CASSGGTSAIYEQYF. Combining the CDR3 with reference TRBV9 and TRBJ2-7 gives the whole variable domain DSGVTQTPKHLITATGQRVTLRCSPRSGDLSVYWYQQSLDQGLQFLIQYYNGEERAKGNILERFSAQQFPDLHSELNLSSLELGDSALYFCASSGGTSAIYEQYFGPGTRLTVT.

This chain uses TRBV5-6 with TRBJ2-7; maybe TRBD1 (5 bases). Trimming took off 0 bases at V and 6 bases at J, with 10 bases between the two ends. This CDR3 has 13 amino acids. Germline V gives CDR1 SGHDT, CDR2 YYEEEE. Written as DNA, the CDR3 is TGTGCCAGCAGCTTGGCAGGGAATCTCGAGCAGTACTTC. Translating it yields CASSLAGNLEQYF.

The chain's CDR3 is CASSASDRVYGYTF. The DNA of the CDR3 is TGTGCCAGCAGCGCCTCGGACAGGGTCTATGGCTACACCTTC. The chain uses TRBV9 and TRBJ1-2, with 8 nucleotides matching TRBD1. This CDR3 region has 14 residues. The trim removed 3 bases at V and 4 bases at J, leaving 5 bases unmatched. Germline CDR1 and CDR2: SGDLS and YYNGEE.

The CDR3 loop reads CASRRMGGDTDTQYF. The CDR3 bases are TGTGCCAGCAGGAGGATGGGGGGGGACACAGATACGCAGTATTTT. The chain is built from TRBV25-1 and TRBJ2-3; 7 nucleotides line up with TRBD2. Germline values: CDR1 MGHDK, CDR2 SYGVNS. Losses at the gene ends were 6 bases for V and 2 bases for J; bases not matched to a gene: 8. The CDR3 runs 15 residues. The full variable domain, with the rest looked up from reference TRBV25-1 and TRBJ2-3, is EADIYQTPRYLVIGTGKKITLECSQTMGHDKMYWYQQDPGMELHLIHYSYGVNSTEKGDLSSESTVSRIRTEHFPLTLESARPSHTSQYLCASRRMGGDTDTQYFGPGTRLTVL.

CDR3: CASSTGVRYGYTF. The CDR3 coding sequence is TGTGCCAGCAGTACCGGGGTTCGCTATGGCTACACCTTC. The chain is built from TRBV6-1 and TRBJ1-2; D is undetermined. The CDR3 runs to 13 residues. The V gene lost 5 bases and the J gene lost 4 bases, with 11 bases spanning the gap. Germline V gene lookup returns CDR1 MNHNS and CDR2 SASEGT.

CDR3 DNA sequence: TGTGCCAGCAGCCCATACGCGGGGGAACAAGAGACCCAGTACTTC. Translation gives CASSPYAGEQETQYF. The chain uses TRBV11-2 and TRBJ2-5; TRBD2 aligns across 7 bases. CDR1 is SGHAT, CDR2 FQNNGV, per germline. Germline trimming cut 5 bases from V and 2 bases from J; bases unmatched to any gene: 8. The CDR3 covers 15 residues.

The chain is built from TRBV9 and TRBJ1-2; a possible D gene is TRBD1 (5 bases). Deletions cut 0 bases from V and 0 bases from J, with 9 bases between. CDR3 length equals 15 residues. Germline CDR1 SGDLS, CDR2 YYNGEE. The CDR3 nucleotides are TGTGCCAGCAGCGTAGCCGGGGACTCTAACTATGGCTACACCTTC. Translated: CASSVAGDSNYGYTF.

The chain uses TRBV10-1 and TRBJ2-1; 9 nucleotides align to TRBD2. Losses at the gene ends were 4 bases for V and 4 bases for J; bases not matched to a gene: 8. Germline CDR1 is WNHNN and CDR2 is SYGVQD (reference sequence). The CDR3 contains 16 residues. CDR3: CASSGGLAGPYNEQFF. The CDR3 region has the DNA TGCGCCAGCAGTGGAGGGCTAGCGGGGCCATACAATGAGCAGTTCTTC.

V is TRBV15 and J is TRBJ2-7, with D possibly matching TRBD1 (5 bases). Per the germline V gene, CDR1 is LNHNV and CDR2 is YYDKDF (reference sequence). This CDR3 contains 15 residues. Trimming left V 5 bases short and J 2 bases short, with 16 bases between. The CDR3 coding sequence is TGTGCCACCAGCGTACGGTTTGGACAACCCTACGAGCAGTACTTC. Protein product: CATSVRFGQPYEQYF.

On this clone itself: The junction differs from germline at one of its ends, possibly a read error. Distinct nucleotide sequences in the sample also encode this CDR3. The DNA of the CDR3 is TGCGCCAGCACACGGCGGATTTTTGGCTACACCTTC. It encodes CASTRRIFGYTF. This chain connects TRBV6-1 to TRBJ1-2; unclear D gene. The CDR3 contains 12 residues. The V gene's germline CDR1 is MNHNS and CDR2 SASEGT.

The rearrangement uses TRBV7-8 and TRBJ1-1; 8 nucleotides align to TRBD1. Germline loops: CDR1 SGHVS, CDR2 FQNEAQ. The CDR3 runs to 15 residues. The junction had 9 bases not matched to a gene; V was cut back by 1 base and J by 8 bases. CDR3 amino acids: CASSLDSQGAFEAFF. CDR3 nucleotide sequence: TGTGCCAGCAGCTTAGATAGTCAGGGGGCGTTCGAAGCTTTCTTT. The full variable domain, with the rest looked up from reference TRBV7-8 and TRBJ1-1, is GAGVSQSPRYKVAKRGQDVALRCDPISGHVSLFWYQQALGQGPEFLTYFQNEAQLDKSGLPSDRFFAERPEGSVSTLKIQRTQQEDSAVYLCASSLDSQGAFEAFFGQGTRLTVV.

This rearrangement joins TRBV10-2 to TRBJ1-6; 8 bases line up with TRBD1. Trimming removed 6 bases from V and 6 bases from J; junction bases left unmatched: 4. CDR1 and CDR2 from the germline V gene are WSHSY and SAAADI. CDR3 length equals 14 residues. For the CDR3, the DNA is TGCGCCAGCAGCTCGGACAGGGCTAATTCACCCCTCCACTTT. It yields the protein CASSSDRANSPLHF.

This chain joins TRBV7-3 and TRBJ2-1, with a possible D match to TRBD2 (6 bases). This CDR3 is built from 16 residues. With 2 bases removed from V and 0 bases from J, the gap between germline ends came to 11 bases. Germline CDR1 SGHTA, CDR2 FQGTGA. CDR3 sequence: CASSLSAGSSYNEQFF. The CDR3 DNA reads as TGTGCCAGCAGCTTATCGGCGGGGTCCTCCTACAATGAGCAGTTCTTC. Complete variable domain (other parts from reference TRBV7-3 and TRBJ2-1): GAGVSQTPSNKVTEKGKYVELRCDPISGHTALYWYRQSLGQGPEFLIYFQGTGAADDSGLPNDRFFAVRPEGSVSTLKIQRTERGDSAVYLCASSLSAGSSYNEQFFGPGTRLTVL.

This chain connects TRBV7-8 to TRBJ2-5; D gene uncertain. CDR1 is SGHVS, CDR2 FQNEAQ, per germline. The V end was cut by 5 bases, the J end by 2 bases, with 12 bases between. This CDR3 has 14 residues. Here the CDR3 DNA reads TGTGCCAGCAGCCATCGGCGGATGCAAGAGACCCAGTACTTC. Translated, it gives CASSHRRMQETQYF.